Sequencing of this T cell receptor beta chain was carried out in a study of cytomegalovirus exposure and HLA in healthy donors (dated by TCRdb to between 2016 and 2019). Study-wide context: An earlier analysis of 550 to 700 of the donors reported 250 to 300 Gb of sequence data and 117 million unique TCR beta sequences from about 200 million T cells. A later analysis re-analyzed previously published TCR beta repertoires from 666 donors and added high-resolution HLA genotyping to study TCR occurrence patterns. In the later analysis, no new phenotypic data were used to find candidate immune exposures; instead, reliance was placed on TCR beta sequences and their occurrence across donors. The aim of the study was to test whether cataloging public T cell receptors could identify signatures of past pathogen exposure. Roughly five DR-DQ haplotypes were handled as single units for association and clustering, since linkage in the cohort was strong. The T cell repertoires of 666 subjects were profiled by immunosequencing and related to cytomegalovirus serostatus. Class I and class II HLA loci were covered by the typing at four-digit resolution. An early release that covered approximately 600 HLA-typed donors contained approximately 300 gigabases of sequencing data and about 84 million unique TCR sequences. Typing coverage varied by locus: roughly 629-640 donors for A, B, C, DRB1 and DQB1; some 520 for DQA1; over 600 for DPA1; about 450 for DPB1. Donor age, sex, ethnicity and CMV serostatus were compiled together with the repertoire data. To predict cytomegalovirus infection status, the study brought together high-throughput TCR immunosequencing, statistical association of individual TCRs with disease status, and machine learning. Of the approximately 400 genotyped donors, approximately 82% fell in the genetic ancestry cluster associated with self-reported Caucasian donors. All discovery cohort repertoires had been generated using a single sequencing platform. Across around 400 genotyped donors of the cohort, an average of approximately 200,000 unique TCR beta nucleotide sequences per donor were sequenced, and around 19% of those sequences were non-productive. Besides the first cohort of more than 650 subjects, a separate validation cohort made up of roughly 130 different subjects was used. To decide whether each TCR beta V gene segment behaved as functional or pseudogenic, an earlier analysis of over 500 of the donors relied on high-throughput TCR beta sequencing. In a later genetic analysis, genome-wide SNP genotypes for about 65% of the roughly 670 donors were used, and that subset was treated as a discovery cohort.

The V end loses 7 bases and the J end loses 6 bases, and a stretch of 13 bases separates them. The CDR3 goes from the cysteine to the phenylalanine over 13 residues. Only the CDR3 portion is preserved as DNA: 39 bases, with reading frame beginning at the first base. Reading the germline V gene (reference sequence) gives CDR1 GTSNPN and CDR2 SVGIG. Here is what the overall study found, with its caveats: Several of the top co-occurrence clusters appeared to be linked to parvovirus B19, influenza, CMV and Epstein-Barr virus, according to a later analysis. The 87-base-pair reads could not distinguish some IMGT-functional V segments, including TRBV6-2 and TRBV6-3, so those segments were excluded. Across donors, most TCR sequences were observed very rarely, whereas some public TCRs were present in many individuals. The study listed 150 to 200 TCR beta chains as associated with cytomegalovirus. The authors suggested that the approach could potentially be extended to other disease states and immunological phenotypes. In a later analysis, about 17,000 TCR beta sequences were associated with specific HLA alleles at a false discovery rate of 0.05. The sequencing pipeline was judged likely to have produced a cluster of highly shared sequence variants as a technical artifact. Linkage disequilibrium might explain the correlated functional status among segregating V segments, but an unknown experimental factor could not be excluded. The cohort was sequenced for TCR beta chains only, and without alpha or paired-chain data the features that could be detected were limited. Because counts were too low, some 17 rarely observed V segments, including chromosome 9 orphons, were left out of the earlier analysis of approximately 500 of the donors. In a later analysis, TCR association rates were found to vary across HLA loci, with the most associated TCRs seen for DRB1 alleles and the fewest for HLA-C alleles. A further reported finding was that TCR beta sequences accurately predicted the HLA-A and HLA-B alleles for most subjects in the first cohort. Because HLA typing was unavailable for some donors at each locus, only the typed subset was used in association tests. Cytomegalovirus status was reported to be diagnosed by the classifier with high specificity and sensitivity in both the original and validation cohorts. An association between a missense DCLRE1C variant and V-gene and J-gene trimming of TCR beta chains was found in a later genetic analysis and replicated in an independent cohort. Three of the identified cytomegalovirus-associated TCR beta chains were confirmed in vitro to be specific for cytomegalovirus antigens. Roughly uniform sequencing depth across donors was assumed in presence/absence analyses, although this assumption may not hold. Most CMV-associated TCR beta chains appeared to be HLA-restricted in a later analysis, and the HLA associations seemed to be driven largely by CMV exposure. Assigning TCR associations to individual alleles was difficult when HLA alleles, especially DR and DQ, strongly co-occurred. CMV serostatus was the only immune exposure information available for the cohort. In a later analysis, HLA-associated TCR beta chains were found to be more clonally expanded and to have lower generation probabilities than equally common non-associated chains. Broadly in line with IMGT annotations, most TCR beta V segments showed up in productive rearrangements about 87% or about 30% of the time in an earlier analysis of several hundred of the donors. Compared with the approximately 600-donor mean, donors in an Asian-associated ancestry cluster had fewer N-insertions in productive TCRs, according to a later genetic analysis.

As concerns this clone: No cognate antigen has been identified for it. It has no much larger one-base neighbor in the sample; base qualities were not kept.

The library was built by means of the immunoSEQ multiplex PCR assay. A mixture of 60 forward primers for TCR Vbeta segments and 13 reverse primers for TCR Jbeta segments was used in the multiplex PCR. The CDR3 region of rearranged TCR beta genes was amplified from genomic DNA by a multiplex PCR assay. On the Illumina HiSeq System, the amplified TCR beta libraries were sequenced as 87-base-pair reads. For the original study's pipeline: A later analysis counted about 80 million unique TCR beta chains across the 666 repertoires, and around 12 million of these chains were shared by at least two donors. To remove PCR and sequencing errors, raw reads were error-corrected and collapsed into unique sequences using a nearest-neighbor algorithm that merged closely related sequences. Alignment of CDR3 sequences to IMGT reference sequences was used to assign V, D and J gene segments. For a sequence to be retained, a match of at least six nucleotides was required to both a V gene segment and a J gene segment. Rearrangements were called productive when the CDR3 lacked stop codons and stayed in frame with V and J; all others were non-productive. Following IMGT convention, CDR3 was defined as the stretch from the second conserved V-encoded cysteine to the conserved J-encoded phenylalanine. The earlier analysis of 587 of the donors excluded sequences that lacked an unambiguous match to a single V gene segment. In an earlier analysis of approximately 500 of the donors, a V segment was called functional when productive rearrangements were above 56.7%, and segregating when the standard deviation between donors exceeded 5%. A statistical classification framework was developed to diagnose cytomegalovirus status using the catalog of TCR beta chain sequences. In a later analysis, TCR nucleotide sequences were compared against IMGT/GENE-DB human TR gene sequences so that V and J genes could be assigned. Using the TCRdist pipeline, a later analysis assigned CDR3 sequences along with most-parsimonious VDJ recombination scenarios. In a later analysis, each TCR beta chain was defined by its CDR3 amino acid sequence together with its V-gene family, and reads lacking a unique V-gene family were excluded. A later analysis removed several hundred highly shared, low-generation-probability nucleotide sequences to deal with suspected cross-contamination and a sequencing artifact. For each public chain, a later analysis derived a clonal expansion index from normalized ranks of inferred template counts within each repertoire. In a later analysis, generation probabilities were computed with a VDJ recombination model fitted to out-of-frame rearrangements, and the resulting probabilities were checked against IGoR. Hypergeometric tests were used in a later analysis to score TCR-TCR, TCR-HLA and TCR-CMV co-occurrence, with a repertoire-size bias correction applied to the TCR pairs. To estimate false discovery rates, a later analysis permuted the HLA or CMV assignments 20 times. In a later analysis, co-occurring TCRs were grouped using DBSCAN, with TCRdist sequence similarity added in when clustering inside HLA-allele-positive subsets. Repertoires with fewer than 30,000 or more than 120,000 public chains were left out of co-occurrence clustering, as were four to six repertoires with anomalous nucleotide sharing. The source is immuneACCESS, and TCRdb retained only in-frame sequences with V and J called. Part of the clones is not carried over; for the studies checked, unresolved V genes explain less than half of this, and the remainder is unexplained. That table is the source of V, J and clone size, and D and trimming were worked out from the DNA. The sample table records under 65,000 clones; around 82% of these occur just once. In total, the top ten clones hold around 8.1% of the sample.

The cohort comprised hundreds of healthy bone marrow donors. At the time of sampling, every cohort member was nominally healthy, though immune exposures that went unrecorded were likely present. The donor tested CMV seropositive, placing the donor among the approximately 310 seropositive members of the cohort. A peripheral blood sample was collected from each donor, and TCR beta sequencing was performed on peripheral blood mononuclear cells. The Qiagen DNeasy Blood Extraction Kit was used to extract genomic DNA from the blood cell samples. The sequenced material came from PBMCs. This sequence uses TRBV30 and TRBJ1-6; a weak D assignment points to TRBD1 (5 bases agree). This receptor was identified in a young man in good health and CMV-seropositive. The base sequence is TGTGCCTTCGGGGGAGAGCTTAATTCACCCCTCCACTTT. Translated, it gives CAFGGELNSPLHF.